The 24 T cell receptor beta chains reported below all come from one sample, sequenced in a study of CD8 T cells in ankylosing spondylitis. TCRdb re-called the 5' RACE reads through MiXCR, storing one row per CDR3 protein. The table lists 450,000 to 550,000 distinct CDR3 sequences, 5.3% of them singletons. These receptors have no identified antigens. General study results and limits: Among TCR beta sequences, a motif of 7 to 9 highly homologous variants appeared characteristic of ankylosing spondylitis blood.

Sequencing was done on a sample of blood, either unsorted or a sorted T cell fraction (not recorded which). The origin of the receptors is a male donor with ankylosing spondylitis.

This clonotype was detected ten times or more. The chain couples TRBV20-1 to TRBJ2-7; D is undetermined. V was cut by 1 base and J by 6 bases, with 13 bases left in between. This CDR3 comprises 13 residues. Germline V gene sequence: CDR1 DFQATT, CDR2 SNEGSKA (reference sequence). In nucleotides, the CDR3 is TGCAGTGCTAGAGGGTGGCCCCAGGCCGAGCAGTACTTC. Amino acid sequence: CSARGWPQAEQYF.

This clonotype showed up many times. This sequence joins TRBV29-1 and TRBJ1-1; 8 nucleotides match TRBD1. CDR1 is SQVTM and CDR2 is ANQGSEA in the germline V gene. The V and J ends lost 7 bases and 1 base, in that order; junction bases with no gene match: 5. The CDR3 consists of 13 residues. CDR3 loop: CSARGQENTEAFF. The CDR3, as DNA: TGCAGCGCCAGGGGACAGGAGAACACTGAAGCTTTCTTT.

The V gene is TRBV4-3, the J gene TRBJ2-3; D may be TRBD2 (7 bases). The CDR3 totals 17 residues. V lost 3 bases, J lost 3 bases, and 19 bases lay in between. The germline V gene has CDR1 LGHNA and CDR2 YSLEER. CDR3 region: CASSQGRGASWTDTQYF. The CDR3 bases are TGCGCCAGCAGCCAGGGGAGGGGGGCGAGCTGGACAGATACGCAGTATTTT.

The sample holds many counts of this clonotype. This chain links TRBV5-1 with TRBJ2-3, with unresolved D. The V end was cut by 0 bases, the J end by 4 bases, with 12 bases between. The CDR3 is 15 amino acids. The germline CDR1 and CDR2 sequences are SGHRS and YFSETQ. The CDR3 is CASSLVGLMADTQYF. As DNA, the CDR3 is TGCGCCAGCAGCTTGGTGGGGTTGATGGCAGATACGCAGTATTTT.

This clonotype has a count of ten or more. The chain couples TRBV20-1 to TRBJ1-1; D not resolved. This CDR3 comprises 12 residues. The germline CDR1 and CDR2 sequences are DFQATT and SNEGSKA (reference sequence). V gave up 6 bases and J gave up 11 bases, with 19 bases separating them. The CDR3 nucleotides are TGCAGTGCCGGGGAGCCCCGGATGGGGGCTTTCTTT. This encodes CSAGEPRMGAFF.

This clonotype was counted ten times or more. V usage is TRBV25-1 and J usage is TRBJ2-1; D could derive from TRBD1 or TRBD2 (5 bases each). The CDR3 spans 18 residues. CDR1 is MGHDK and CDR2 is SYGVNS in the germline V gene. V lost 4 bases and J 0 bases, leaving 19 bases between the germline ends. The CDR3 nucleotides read TGTGCCAGCAGTGGAGGGATGATGGGACCTAGCTCCTACAATGAGCAGTTCTTC. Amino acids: CASSGGMMGPSSYNEQFF.

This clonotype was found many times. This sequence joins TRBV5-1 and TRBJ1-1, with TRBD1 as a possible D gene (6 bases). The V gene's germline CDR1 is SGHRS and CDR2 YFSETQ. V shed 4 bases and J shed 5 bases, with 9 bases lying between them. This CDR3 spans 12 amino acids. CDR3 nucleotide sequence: TGCGCCAGCAGCACAGGGCAAACTGAAGCTTTCTTT. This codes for CASSTGQTEAFF.

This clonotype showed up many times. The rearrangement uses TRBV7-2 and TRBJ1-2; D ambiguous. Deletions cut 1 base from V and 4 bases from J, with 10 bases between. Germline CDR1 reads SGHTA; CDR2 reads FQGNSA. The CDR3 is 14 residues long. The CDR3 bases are TGTGCCAGCAGCTTAGATATCAGAAGCTATGGCTACACCTTC. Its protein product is CASSLDIRSYGYTF.

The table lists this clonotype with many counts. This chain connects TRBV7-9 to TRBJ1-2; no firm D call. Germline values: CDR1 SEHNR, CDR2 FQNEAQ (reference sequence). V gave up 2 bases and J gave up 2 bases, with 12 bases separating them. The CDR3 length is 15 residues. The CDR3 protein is CASSLSAAGNYGYTF. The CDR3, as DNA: TGTGCCAGCAGCTTATCCGCGGCAGGCAACTATGGCTACACCTTC.

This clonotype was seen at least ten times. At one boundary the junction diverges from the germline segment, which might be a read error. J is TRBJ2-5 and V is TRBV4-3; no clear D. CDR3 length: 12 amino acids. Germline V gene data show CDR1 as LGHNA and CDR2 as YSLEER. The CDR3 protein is CASSQDRETQYF. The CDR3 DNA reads TGTGCCAGCAGCCAAGATAGAGAGACCCAGTACTTC.

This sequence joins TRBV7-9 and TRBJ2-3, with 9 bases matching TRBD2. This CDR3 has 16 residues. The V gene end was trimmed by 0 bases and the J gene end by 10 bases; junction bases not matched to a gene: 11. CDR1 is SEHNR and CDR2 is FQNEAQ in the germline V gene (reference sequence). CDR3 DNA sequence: TGTGCCAGCAGCTTAGCCCGGGGACTAGCCTCGTGGGCGCAGTATTTT. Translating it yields CASSLARGLASWAQYF. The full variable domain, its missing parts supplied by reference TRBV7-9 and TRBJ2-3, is DTGVSQNPRHKITKRGQNVTFRCDPISEHNRLYWYRQTLGQGPEFLTYFQNEAQLEKSRLLSDRFSAERPKGSFSTLEIQRTEQGDSAMYLCASSLARGLASWAQYFGPGTRLTVL.

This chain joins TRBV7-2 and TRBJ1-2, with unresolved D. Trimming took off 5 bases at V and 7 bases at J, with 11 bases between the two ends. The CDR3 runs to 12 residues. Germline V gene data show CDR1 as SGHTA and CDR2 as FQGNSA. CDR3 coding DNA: TGTGCCAGCAGCCCCGGCGGATTTGGCTACACCTTC. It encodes CASSPGGFGYTF.

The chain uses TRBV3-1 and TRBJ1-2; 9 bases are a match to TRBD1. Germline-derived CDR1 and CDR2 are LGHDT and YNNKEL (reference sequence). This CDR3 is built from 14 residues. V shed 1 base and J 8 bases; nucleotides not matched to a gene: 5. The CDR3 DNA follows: TGTGCCAGCAGCCAAGGGGGACAGGGAGGCGGCTACACCTTC. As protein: CASSQGGQGGGYTF.

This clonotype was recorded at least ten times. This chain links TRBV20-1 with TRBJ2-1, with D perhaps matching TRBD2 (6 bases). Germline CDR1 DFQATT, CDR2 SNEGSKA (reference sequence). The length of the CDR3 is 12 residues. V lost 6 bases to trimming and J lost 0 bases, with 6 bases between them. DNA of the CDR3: TGCAGTGCGGGGGGCTCCTACAATGAGCAGTTCTTC. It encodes CSAGGSYNEQFF.

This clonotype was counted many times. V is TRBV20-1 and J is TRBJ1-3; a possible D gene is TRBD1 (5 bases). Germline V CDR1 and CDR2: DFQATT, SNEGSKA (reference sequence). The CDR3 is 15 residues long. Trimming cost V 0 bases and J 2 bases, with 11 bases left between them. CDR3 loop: CSARDRGSAGNTIYF. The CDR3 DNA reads TGCAGTGCTAGAGATAGGGGAAGCGCTGGAAACACCATATATTTT.

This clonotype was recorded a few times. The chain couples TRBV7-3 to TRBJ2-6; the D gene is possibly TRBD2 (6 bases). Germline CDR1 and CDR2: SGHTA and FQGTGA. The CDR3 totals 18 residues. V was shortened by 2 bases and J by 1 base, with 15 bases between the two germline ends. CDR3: CASSLRRRGPSGANVLTF. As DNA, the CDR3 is TGTGCCAGCAGCTTACGGCGGCGGGGCCCTTCTGGGGCCAACGTCCTGACTTTC.

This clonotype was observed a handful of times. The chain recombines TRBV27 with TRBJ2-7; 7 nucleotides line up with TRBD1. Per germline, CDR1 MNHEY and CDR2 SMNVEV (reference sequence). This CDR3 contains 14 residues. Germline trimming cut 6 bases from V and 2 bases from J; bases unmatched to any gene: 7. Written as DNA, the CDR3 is TGTGCCAGCAGACCAGGACAGGAGGCCTACGAGCAGTACTTC. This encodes CASRPGQEAYEQYF.

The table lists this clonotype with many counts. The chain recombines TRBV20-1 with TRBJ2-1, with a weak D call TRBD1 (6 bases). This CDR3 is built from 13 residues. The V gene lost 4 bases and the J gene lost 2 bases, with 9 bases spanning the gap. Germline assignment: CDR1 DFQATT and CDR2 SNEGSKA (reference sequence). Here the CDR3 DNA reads TGCAGTGCTAAACAGGGCCCCTACAATGAGCAGTTCTTC. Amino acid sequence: CSAKQGPYNEQFF.

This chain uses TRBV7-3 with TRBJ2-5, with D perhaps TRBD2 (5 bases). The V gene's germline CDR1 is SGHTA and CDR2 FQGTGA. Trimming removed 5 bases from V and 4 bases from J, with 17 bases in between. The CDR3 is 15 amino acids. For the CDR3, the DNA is TGTGCCAGCAGCCCCCGGGGATTGTCTGGAGAGACCCAGTACTTC. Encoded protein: CASSPRGLSGETQYF.

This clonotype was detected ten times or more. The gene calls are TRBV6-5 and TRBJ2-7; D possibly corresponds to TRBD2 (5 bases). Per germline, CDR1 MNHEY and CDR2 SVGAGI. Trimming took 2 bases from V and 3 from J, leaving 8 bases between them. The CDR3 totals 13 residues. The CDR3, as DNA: TGTGCCAGCAGTTACCTAGCCGACTACGAGCAGTACTTC. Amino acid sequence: CASSYLADYEQYF.

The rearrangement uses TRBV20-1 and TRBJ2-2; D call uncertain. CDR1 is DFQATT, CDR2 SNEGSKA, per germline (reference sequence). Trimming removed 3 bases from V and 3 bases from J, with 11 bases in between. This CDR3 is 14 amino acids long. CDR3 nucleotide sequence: TGCAGTGCTAGTAATCCCATCTACACCGGGGAGCTGTTTTTT. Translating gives CSASNPIYTGELFF.

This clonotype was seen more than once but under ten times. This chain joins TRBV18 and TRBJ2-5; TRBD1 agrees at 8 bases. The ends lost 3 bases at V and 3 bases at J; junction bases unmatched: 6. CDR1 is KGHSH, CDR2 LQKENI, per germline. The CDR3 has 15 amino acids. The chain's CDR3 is CASSPKADREETQYF. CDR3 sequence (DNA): TGTGCCAGCTCACCGAAAGCGGACAGGGAAGAGACCCAGTACTTC.

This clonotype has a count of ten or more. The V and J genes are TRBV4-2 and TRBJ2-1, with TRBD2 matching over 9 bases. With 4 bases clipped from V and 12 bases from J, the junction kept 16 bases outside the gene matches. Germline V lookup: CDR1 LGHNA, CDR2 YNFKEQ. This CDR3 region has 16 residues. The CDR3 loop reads CASSLSGASGDRRQFF. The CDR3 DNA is TGTGCCAGCAGCCTAAGCGGGGCTAGCGGGGACCGTAGGCAGTTCTTC.

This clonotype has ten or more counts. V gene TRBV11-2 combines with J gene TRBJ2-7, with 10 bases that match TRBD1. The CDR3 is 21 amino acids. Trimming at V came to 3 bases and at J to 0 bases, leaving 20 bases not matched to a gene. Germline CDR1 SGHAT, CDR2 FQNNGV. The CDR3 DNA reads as TGTGCCAGCAGCTTGAGATTGGGTAGTTGGTGGGACAGGGGTCCCTCCTACGAGCAGTACTTC. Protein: CASSLRLGSWWDRGPSYEQYF.